A single sample is the source of the 6 T cell receptor beta chains below, sequenced in a study of graft-versus-host responses after intestinal transplantation. This table comes from immunoSEQ multiplex PCR, and its TCRdb copy is limited to in-frame clones, with some not included. This table has 30,000 to 35,000 clones, about 80% appearing once. What these receptors recognize is not known. This specimen was unstimulated CD8+ T cells sorted from spleen or lymph node cells, taken before intestinal transplant. These receptors came from a human donor who received an intestinal transplant.

This clone was counted once. The rearrangement links TRBV11-1 to TRBJ2-7; D remains ambiguous. V was clipped by 3 bases and J by 3 bases, with 9 bases between them. Germline loops: CDR1 SGHAT, CDR2 FQDESV (reference sequence). The CDR3 is made up of 13 amino acids. The CDR3 sequence is CASSLHSHYEQYF. The CDR3 region has the DNA TGTGCCAGCAGCTTGCACAGCCACTACGAGCAGTACTTC.

This clone occurred a few times. The chain carries TRBV28 and TRBJ2-7; 8 nucleotides line up with TRBD2. CDR3 length equals 15 residues. In germline, CDR1 is MDHEN, CDR2 SYDVKM. Losses at the gene ends were 3 bases for V and 6 bases for J; bases not matched to a gene: 10. The CDR3 here is CASSLDSGELSEQYF. As DNA, the CDR3 is TGTGCCAGCAGTTTGGATAGCGGGGAACTCAGCGAGCAGTACTTC. Supplemented by reference TRBV28 and TRBJ2-7, the full variable domain reads DVKVTQSSRYLVKRTGEKVFLECVQDMDHENMFWYRQDPGLGLRLIYFSYDVKMKEKGDIPEGYSVSREKKERFSLILESASTNQTSMYLCASSLDSGELSEQYFGPGTRLTVT.

This clone was seen a single time. This chain uses TRBV9 with TRBJ1-4; TRBD1 matches at 10 bases. The CDR3 consists of 16 residues. The germline gives CDR1 SGDLS, CDR2 YYNGEE. Trimming took 2 bases from V and 5 from J; bases not matched to a gene: 6. CDR3 nucleotide sequence: TGTGCCAGCAGCGTGACAGGGGGCTTGGGAAATGAAAAACTGTTTTTT. Its translation: CASSVTGGLGNEKLFF.

The V call is TRBV19, the J call TRBJ2-7, with 8 bases that match TRBD1. Per germline, CDR1 LNHDA and CDR2 SQIVND (reference sequence). The CDR3 loop spans 21 amino acids. The V and J ends lost 0 bases and 2 bases, in that order; junction bases with no gene match: 21. CDR3 nucleotide sequence: TGTGCCAGTAGTATAGATCTTACGGCCAGGGGGCCGGCGAAAAACACCTACGAGCAGTACTTC. Translated, it gives CASSIDLTARGPAKNTYEQYF.

The rearrangement links TRBV2 to TRBJ2-5, with D tentatively TRBD1 (6 bases). This CDR3 has 12 amino acids. The V gene lost 6 bases and the J gene lost 4 bases, with 9 bases spanning the gap. CDR1 SNHLY and CDR2 FYNNEI come from the germline V gene. The DNA for the CDR3 is TGTGCCAGCAGCCCCAGGGGAGAGACCCAGTACTTC. Translation: CASSPRGETQYF.

The rearrangement links TRBV30 to TRBJ2-7, with a weak D call TRBD2 (5 bases). V was trimmed by 2 bases and J by 2 bases, leaving 13 bases between them. From germline, CDR1 is GTSNPN and CDR2 SVGIG (reference sequence). The CDR3 spans 14 residues. Here the CDR3 reads CAWSYGIKPYEQYF. The CDR3 DNA reads as TGTGCCTGGAGTTACGGGATTAAACCCTACGAGCAGTACTTC.